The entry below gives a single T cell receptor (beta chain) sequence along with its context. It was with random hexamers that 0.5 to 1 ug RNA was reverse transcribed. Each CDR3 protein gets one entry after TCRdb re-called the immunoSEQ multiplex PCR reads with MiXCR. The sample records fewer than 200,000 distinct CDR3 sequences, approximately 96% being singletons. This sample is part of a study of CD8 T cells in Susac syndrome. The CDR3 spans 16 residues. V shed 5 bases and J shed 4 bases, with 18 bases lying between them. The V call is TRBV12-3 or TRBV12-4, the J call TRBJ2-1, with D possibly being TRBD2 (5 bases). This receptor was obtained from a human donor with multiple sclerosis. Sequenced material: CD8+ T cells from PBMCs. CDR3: CASSTTPEGLYNEQFF. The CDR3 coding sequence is TGTGCCAGCAGTACCACCCCCGAGGGTCTATACAATGAGCAGTTCTTC.